Each of the 17 T cell receptor beta chains below was sequenced from the same sample in a study of T cell repertoires in cytomegalovirus infection. One entry per CDR3 protein results from TCRdb running MiXCR on the reads. This sample has around 290,000 distinct CDR3 sequences; 25% occur once, and the top ten carry roughly 13%. Sequenced sample: PBMCs. The receptor set was obtained from a human donor in good health (CMV status not recorded). Some clones in this sample may be carry-over from other donors' samples.

This clonotype was recorded many times. V usage is TRBV7-2 and J usage is TRBJ1-6, with D unclear. This CDR3 region has 12 residues. Trimming took off 5 bases at V and 8 bases at J, with 7 bases between the two ends. Germline CDR1 SGHTA, CDR2 FQGNSA. CDR3 nucleotide sequence: TGTGCCAGCAGCCCACAAGATTCACCCCTCCACTTT. It yields the protein CASSPQDSPLHF.

This clonotype was counted ten times or more. J is TRBJ2-7 and V is TRBV7-6; TRBD1 matches at 9 bases. V gave up 4 bases and J gave up 3 bases; unmatched junction bases: 7. This CDR3 has 15 amino acids. Looked up from germline, CDR1 is SGHVS and CDR2 is FNYEAQ. In DNA, the CDR3 is TGTGCCAGCAGCTCCTACCGGGACAGGGACTACGAGCAGTACTTC. It encodes CASSSYRDRDYEQYF. The full variable domain, rest sourced from reference TRBV7-6 and TRBJ2-7, is GAGVSQSPRYKVTKRGQDVALRCDPISGHVSLYWYRQALGQGPEFLTYFNYEAQQDKSGLPNDRFSAERPEGSISTLTIQRTEQRDSAMYRCASSSYRDRDYEQYFGPGTRLTVT.

There are a few counts of this clonotype. The rearrangement joins TRBV7-2 to TRBJ2-3; 11 bases match TRBD2. The CDR3 contains 16 residues. CDR1 and CDR2 (germline): SGHTA, FQGNSA. The V gene end was trimmed by 2 bases and the J gene end by 3 bases; junction bases not matched to a gene: 4. CDR3 bases: TGTGCCAGCAGCTTATCGGCTAGCGGGAGGACAGATACGCAGTATTTT. This encodes CASSLSASGRTDTQYF.

This clonotype has ten or more counts. The chain combines TRBV7-2 with TRBJ2-7; tentative D call: TRBD2 (6 bases). CDR3 length equals 15 residues. The V end was cut by 5 bases, the J end by 6 bases, with 20 bases between. In germline, CDR1 is SGHTA, CDR2 FQGNSA. CDR3 region: CASSLYWDSGGEQYF. DNA for the CDR3: TGTGCCAGCAGCCTATACTGGGACTCCGGAGGCGAGCAGTACTTC.

The table lists this clonotype with a few counts. V and J are TRBV29-1 and TRBJ2-1; D may be TRBD2 (7 bases). Between the trimmed V and J ends, which lost 0 bases and 9 bases, there was a span of 15 bases. CDR1 and CDR2 from the germline V gene are SQVTM and ANQGSEA. The CDR3 length is 14 residues. In DNA, the CDR3 is TGCAGCGTTGAAGATCTCGGGGGGCAGGGTGAGCAGTTCTTC. It codes for CSVEDLGGQGEQFF.

The CDR3 spells CSAALLAGVRNEQFF. For the CDR3, the DNA is TGCAGTGCTGCCCTACTAGCGGGAGTGAGGAATGAGCAGTTCTTC. The chain is built from TRBV20-1 and TRBJ2-1, with TRBD2 matching 11 bases. The CDR3 has 15 amino acids. The V and J ends lost 5 bases and 7 bases, in that order; junction bases with no gene match: 10. The germline CDR1 and CDR2 sequences are DFQATT and SNEGSKA (reference sequence).

This clonotype was seen repeatedly, ten times or more. The CDR3 nucleotides read TGTGCCAGCAGTGGACTAGCGGCAGTGGTGGATGAGCAGTTCTTC. Its translation: CASSGLAAVVDEQFF. The rearrangement joins TRBV12-3 or TRBV12-4 to TRBJ2-1, with TRBD2 matching 10 bases. J lost 8 bases, V lost 5 bases, and 9 bases had no gene match. CDR3 length equals 15 residues.

This clonotype was counted only a few times. The chain has TRBV6-5 and TRBJ2-1; possibly TRBD1 for D (6 bases). The CDR3 consists of 12 residues. Germline V gene lookup returns CDR1 MNHEY and CDR2 SVGAGI. V lost 11 bases, J lost 10 bases, and 18 bases lay in between. This CDR3 is CAAQGSGSEQFF. DNA of the CDR3: TGTGCCGCTCAGGGGAGCGGATCGGAGCAGTTCTTC.

This clonotype came up a few times. J is TRBJ2-7 and V is TRBV28; D is ambiguous. The CDR3 totals 13 residues. CDR1 MDHEN and CDR2 SYDVKM come from the germline V gene. V was cut by 2 bases and J by 1 base, with 6 bases left in between. CDR3 DNA: TGTGCCAGCAGTTTAACCCAGTCCTACGAGCAGTACTTC. This encodes CASSLTQSYEQYF.

This clonotype was seen only a few times. The chain has TRBV24-1 and TRBJ2-1; possibly TRBD1 for D (6 bases). This CDR3 has 14 residues. CDR1 and CDR2 from the germline V gene are KGHDR and SFDVKD. Trimming took 12 bases from V and 5 from J, leaving 19 bases between them. CDR3 amino acids: CAPRSGEQDNEQFF. CDR3 nucleotide sequence: TGTGCCCCCCGTTCAGGGGAGCAGGACAATGAGCAGTTCTTC.

Many counts were recorded for this clonotype. This chain connects TRBV12-3 or TRBV12-4 to TRBJ1-2; maybe TRBD1 (5 bases). V gave up 3 bases and J gave up 7 bases, with 18 bases separating them. The CDR3 has 15 residues. CDR3 sequence reads: CASSLSGRERGGYTF. DNA of the CDR3: TGTGCCAGCAGTTTGTCCGGCAGGGAGAGGGGTGGCTACACCTTC.

The V call is TRBV29-1, the J call TRBJ1-1; unclear D gene. Trimming cost V 6 bases and J 2 bases, with 10 bases left between them. Germline lookup yields CDR1 SQVTM and CDR2 ANQGSEA. The CDR3 loop spans 12 amino acids. The CDR3 sequence: CSVARTNTEAFF. In nucleotides, the CDR3 is TGCAGCGTGGCTCGAACTAACACTGAAGCTTTCTTT. The whole variable domain, filled in from reference TRBV29-1 and TRBJ1-1, reads SAVISQKPSRDICQRGTSLTIQCQVDSQVTMMFWYRQQPGQSLTLIATANQGSEATYESGFVIDKFPISRPNLTFSTLTVSNMSPEDSSIYLCSVARTNTEAFFGQGTRLTVV.

This chain uses TRBV7-2 with TRBJ2-7; D not certain. The CDR3 runs to 14 residues. Germline CDR1 is SGHTA and CDR2 is FQGNSA. Between the trimmed V and J ends, which lost 1 base and 6 bases, there was a span of 13 bases. The CDR3 DNA reads TGTGCCAGCAGCTTAGGACGCAGGCTCCTCGAGCAGTACTTC. Its translation is CASSLGRRLLEQYF.

This clonotype was seen a handful of times. The chain couples TRBV19 to TRBJ1-5, with D possibly being TRBD1 (6 bases). Looked up from germline, CDR1 is LNHDA and CDR2 is SQIVND (reference sequence). The length of the CDR3 is 17 residues. Trimming shortened V by 3 bases and J by 6 bases, and 21 bases separated the two germline ends. CDR3 nucleotides: TGTGCCAGTAGTATTCGCCCCCTAACAGGGTTGGCTCAGCCCCAGCATTTT. Translating it yields CASSIRPLTGLAQPQHF.

Comments on this clonotype: This may arise from a read error, as a much more abundant clone is one base away. The chain joins TRBV7-2 to TRBJ2-6, with D uncertain. Germline CDR1 and CDR2: SGHTA and FQGNSA. This CDR3 region has 15 residues. The CDR3 coding sequence is TGTGCCAGCGGCTTTCCGGCTTCTGGGGCCAACGTCCTGACTTTC. It yields the protein CASGFPASGANVLTF.

V is TRBV28 and J is TRBJ2-3, with 14 bases matching TRBD2. Germline assignment: CDR1 MDHEN and CDR2 SYDVKM. The CDR3 totals 15 residues. J was trimmed by 4 bases and V by 6 bases; bases with no gene match: 3. Here the CDR3 DNA reads TGTGCCAGCAGGACGGGACTAGCGGGAGCAGATACGCAGTATTTT. It specifies CASRTGLAGADTQYF. The variable domain in full, completed from reference TRBV28 and TRBJ2-3, reads DVKVTQSSRYLVKRTGEKVFLECVQDMDHENMFWYRQDPGLGLRLIYFSYDVKMKEKGDIPEGYSVSREKKERFSLILESASTNQTSMYLCASRTGLAGADTQYFGPGTRLTVL.

CDR3 bases: TGTGCCAGCAGCGAGGGACTAGCGGGAGGGCCACCTGACGAGCAGTACTTC. Its protein is CASSEGLAGGPPDEQYF. J is TRBJ2-7 and V is TRBV5-4; 16 nucleotides agree with TRBD2. CDR1 and CDR2 (germline): SGHNT, YYREEE (reference sequence). The V and J ends lost 4 bases and 5 bases, in that order; junction bases with no gene match: 9. This CDR3 is built from 17 residues.